This TCR beta chain derives from a study of identical twins' blood T cells. V shed 1 base and J shed 8 bases, with 11 bases lying between them. The CDR3 has 13 residues. The sample holds a few counts of this clonotype. TCRdb redid the calling of the 5' RACE reads with MiXCR, one entry per CDR3 protein. The profile covers 350,000 to 400,000 distinct CDR3 sequences, with under 30% appearing a single time and around 5.6% taken by the ten largest. The three twin pairs were reared together, likely meeting the same infections. The receptor was isolated from a woman aged 18-50 years in good health. The V gene is TRBV12-3 or TRBV12-4, the J gene TRBJ1-1; tentatively, D is TRBD1 (5 bases). What was sequenced was PBMCs. For the CDR3, the DNA is TGTGCCAGCAGTTTAGGAGAAGGGGTCGAAGCTTTCTTT. Encoded protein: CASSLGEGVEAFF.